This T cell receptor beta chain emerged from a study of shared clonotypes between healthy human individuals. About the research overall: The donor pool was made up of a couple of women and three men aged 18 to 49.

Genomic DNA per cell subset filled all wells of several immunoSEQ plates. Repertoires were generated with immunoSEQ multiplex PCR, while TCRdb's copy carries only in-frame clones and drops some. The sample contains about 580,000 clones, roughly 98% of which appear only once. CD45RO-negative CD8 cells positively selected for CCR7 made up the naive population, which excluded terminally differentiated effector memory CD45RA+ cells. Study outcomes and limitations: Clonotype sharing across donors was expected to vary with sequencing depth.

As for this clone: What it binds is unknown.

Trimming took off 3 bases at V and 3 bases at J, with 14 bases between the two ends. The CDR3 sequence is 15 residues long. Germline V lookup: CDR1 MDHEN, CDR2 SYDVKM. The genes are TRBV28 and TRBJ2-5; D possibly corresponds to TRBD1 (5 bases). The clonotype comes from a man younger than 40 in good health. Input material: naive CD8+ T cells sorted from blood. The chain's CDR3 is CASSFIGQRKETQYF. In DNA, the CDR3 is TGTGCCAGCAGTTTTATAGGACAACGAAAAGAGACCCAGTACTTC.